Listed below are T cell receptor beta chains from one sample, sequenced in a study of T cells after yellow fever vaccination. TCRdb reprocessed the 5' RACE reads via MiXCR and lists one record per CDR3 protein. The sample has just over 250,000 distinct CDR3 sequences, over 4.5% seen once; the top ten hold less than 3.5%. Material: CD4+ T cells sorted from PBMCs, obtained on the day of the yellow fever booster vaccination. The receptors derive from a man between 18 and 35 years old who received the YFV17D yellow fever vaccine. CDR3s include the opening cysteine and the closing phenylalanine or tryptophan. A D gene is named only where the DNA matches it firmly. For some rows the clone size is stated as once, few or many, or as a class when expanded; others skip it.

j_gene,d_gene,abundance,v_gene,CDR3aa,CDR3nt
TRBJ1-6,-,few,TRBV6-1,CASSGAKAGHRTLHF,TGTGCCAGCAGTGGCGCCAAGGCAGGGCACAGGACCCTCCACTTT
TRBJ1-6,TRBD1,-,TRBV6-5,CASSYQDRGYSPLHF,TGTGCCAGCAGTTACCAGGACAGGGGATACTCACCCCTCCACTTT
TRBJ1-4,TRBD1,few,TRBV7-2,CASSLVPGQGIGEKLFF,TGTGCCAGCAGCTTAGTCCCGGGACAGGGGATAGGCGAAAAACTGTTTTTT
TRBJ2-5,-,few,TRBV10-3,CATVAEETQYF,TGTGCCACGGTAGCGGAAGAGACCCAGTACTTC
TRBJ2-2,-,few,TRBV20-1,CSARPPWMSGTGELFF,TGCAGTGCTAGACCTCCCTGGATGAGTGGCACCGGGGAGCTGTTTTTT
TRBJ2-3,-,-,TRBV7-9,CASSFLDYSDTQYF,TGTGCCAGCAGCTTTCTGGACTATTCAGATACGCAGTATTTT
TRBJ1-4,-,many,TRBV20-1,CSARSTMGELFF,TGCAGTGCTAGATCCACCATGGGAGAACTGTTTTTT
TRBJ1-2,-,-,TRBV11-2,CASSLDHAGSSYTF,TGTGCCAGCAGCTTAGATCACGCAGGGAGTAGCTACACCTTC
TRBJ2-1,TRBD2,many,TRBV28,CASSSGTSGNEQFF,TGTGCCAGCAGCTCCGGGACTAGCGGTAATGAGCAGTTCTTC
TRBJ2-4,-,many,TRBV20-1,CSAPAGLAKNIQYF,TGCAGTGCCCCCGCCGGGTTAGCCAAAAACATTCAGTACTTC
TRBJ2-2,TRBD2,-,TRBV20-1,CSARGRTSGGTGELFF,TGCAGTGCTAGAGGCCGGACTAGCGGGGGAACCGGGGAGCTGTTTTTT
TRBJ1-2,TRBD1,few,TRBV4-3,CASRYSGGAQGGYTF,TGCGCCAGCAGGTACTCAGGGGGCGCGCAAGGAGGCTACACCTTC
TRBJ1-4,TRBD1,-,TRBV29-1,CSVVGQAGANSEKLFF,TGCAGCGTCGTGGGACAGGCGGGGGCAAATAGTGAAAAACTGTTTTTT
TRBJ2-2,-,few,TRBV7-3,CASSLTKGTGELFF,TGTGCCAGCAGCTTAACAAAAGGAACCGGGGAGCTGTTTTTT
TRBJ1-6,TRBD1,few,TRBV6-5,CASSYTQGGGSPLHF,TGTGCCAGCAGTTACACACAGGGGGGAGGTTCACCCCTCCACTTT
TRBJ2-3,-,many,TRBV12-3/TRBV12-4,CASSFPRGGDTQYF,TGTGCCAGCAGTTTCCCCAGGGGGGGAGATACGCAGTATTTT
TRBJ2-1,-,many,TRBV12-3/TRBV12-4,CASSFGGPTYNEQFF,TGTGCCAGCAGTTTCGGGGGGCCTACTTACAATGAGCAGTTCTTC
TRBJ1-4,-,-,TRBV11-2,CATKGFYEGFGEKLFF,TGTGCCACCAAGGGGTTTTATGAGGGATTCGGTGAAAAACTGTTTTTT
TRBJ2-1,-,many,TRBV20-1,CSASRGRLTYNEQFF,TGCAGTGCCAGCAGGGGTCGGCTCACCTACAATGAGCAGTTCTTC
TRBJ2-7,TRBD2,few,TRBV20-1,CSAQKTSGDPRYF,TGCAGTGCACAGAAGACTAGCGGGGACCCCAGGTACTTC
TRBJ1-3,-,-,TRBV5-1,CASSVGTPGNTIYF,TGCGCCAGCAGCGTCGGGACCCCTGGAAACACCATATATTTT
TRBJ1-1,-,few,TRBV7-8,CASSFGRASMNTEAFF,TGTGCCAGCAGCTTTGGCAGGGCAAGCATGAACACTGAAGCTTTCTTT
TRBJ1-1,-,-,TRBV28,CASSPPVRIAFF,TGTGCCAGCAGTCCCCCCGTTAGGATAGCTTTCTTT
TRBJ1-1,-,few,TRBV6-6,CASSQGHPMNTEAFF,TGTGCCAGCAGCCAGGGACATCCCATGAACACTGAAGCTTTCTTT
TRBJ1-5,-,few,TRBV7-3,CASSSGRYSNQPQHF,TGTGCCAGCAGCTCGGGGCGGTATAGCAATCAGCCCCAGCATTTT
TRBJ2-1,TRBD2,many,TRBV20-1,CSASGGGYNEQFF,TGCAGTGCTAGCGGGGGGGGCTACAATGAGCAGTTCTTC
TRBJ2-5,TRBD1,-,TRBV4-1,CASSQRRQGKETQYF,TGCGCCAGCAGTCAGAGACGACAGGGTAAGGAGACCCAGTACTTC
TRBJ1-1,-,few,TRBV3-1,CASSQQGKNTEAFF,TGTGCCAGCAGCCAACAGGGGAAGAACACTGAAGCTTTCTTT
TRBJ1-1,-,-,TRBV6-5,CASSYGRRTTEAFF,TGTGCCAGCAGTTACGGGCGGCGGACCACTGAAGCTTTCTTT
TRBJ2-3,TRBD1,-,TRBV6-2/TRBV6-3,CASETGSTDTQYF,TGTGCCAGCGAGACAGGGAGCACAGATACGCAGTATTTT
TRBJ2-7,-,many,TRBV11-2,CASSLDRYEQYF,TGTGCCAGCAGCTTAGACCGCTACGAGCAGTACTTC
TRBJ2-7,-,many,TRBV5-6,CASSDPRAAYSYEQYF,TGTGCCAGCAGTGATCCCCGTGCAGCTTACTCCTACGAGCAGTACTTC
TRBJ1-2,TRBD1,few,TRBV4-3,CASSQDRQGALHNYGYTF,TGCGCCAGCAGCCAAGATAGACAGGGGGCACTACATAACTATGGCTACACCTTC
TRBJ2-3,-,-,TRBV20-1,CSASPGGRTDTQYF,TGCAGTGCTAGCCCCGGGGGACGCACAGATACGCAGTATTTT
TRBJ2-7,-,-,TRBV27,CASSRQDTYEQYF,TGTGCCAGCAGCCGACAGGACACCTACGAGCAGTACTTC
TRBJ1-1,TRBD1,few,TRBV6-2/TRBV6-3,CASSDDRGPMNTEAFF,TGTGCCAGCAGTGACGACAGGGGCCCCATGAACACTGAAGCTTTCTTT
TRBJ2-3,-,few,TRBV7-9,CASSFAGAGDTQYF,TGTGCCAGCAGCTTCGCGGGGGCAGGGGATACGCAGTATTTT
TRBJ2-2,-,many,TRBV4-3,CASSPLGWGLGTGELFF,TGCGCCAGCAGCCCCCTAGGATGGGGATTGGGCACCGGGGAGCTGTTTTTT
TRBJ2-3,-,few,TRBV11-2,CASSPFPDTQYF,TGTGCCAGCAGCCCTTTTCCCGATACGCAGTATTTT
TRBJ2-2,-,-,TRBV7-2,CASSPNLGLGGELFF,TGTGCCAGCAGCCCAAATCTTGGGCTCGGCGGGGAGCTGTTTTTT